Ten or more counts support the clone carrying this T cell receptor (beta chain). Its specificity is unknown. The entry originates in a study of response to subunit inactivated influenza vaccine. Study-wide findings and caveats: Authors suggested each seasonal flu vaccination may recruit only limited numbers of new T cells.

Germline trimming cut 1 base from V and 7 bases from J; bases unmatched to any gene: 10. The CDR3 extends over 16 amino acids. Germline V gene lookup returns CDR1 LGHNA and CDR2 YNFKEQ. TCRdb redid the calling of the RT-PCR reads with MiXCR, one entry per CDR3 protein. Of about 520,000 distinct CDR3 sequences listed, approximately 7.8% are singletons. The V gene is TRBV4-2, the J gene TRBJ1-5, with 7 bases aligning to TRBD1. The sequencing used PBMCs from blood, collected roughly 24 months after vaccination. The sequence was collected from a man in his fifties or sixties who received an inactivated influenza vaccine. The CDR3 nucleotides are TGTGCCAGCAGCCAAGTTGGGGGAAAGGGGGCACAGCCCCAGCATTTT. Residues: CASSQVGGKGAQPQHF.